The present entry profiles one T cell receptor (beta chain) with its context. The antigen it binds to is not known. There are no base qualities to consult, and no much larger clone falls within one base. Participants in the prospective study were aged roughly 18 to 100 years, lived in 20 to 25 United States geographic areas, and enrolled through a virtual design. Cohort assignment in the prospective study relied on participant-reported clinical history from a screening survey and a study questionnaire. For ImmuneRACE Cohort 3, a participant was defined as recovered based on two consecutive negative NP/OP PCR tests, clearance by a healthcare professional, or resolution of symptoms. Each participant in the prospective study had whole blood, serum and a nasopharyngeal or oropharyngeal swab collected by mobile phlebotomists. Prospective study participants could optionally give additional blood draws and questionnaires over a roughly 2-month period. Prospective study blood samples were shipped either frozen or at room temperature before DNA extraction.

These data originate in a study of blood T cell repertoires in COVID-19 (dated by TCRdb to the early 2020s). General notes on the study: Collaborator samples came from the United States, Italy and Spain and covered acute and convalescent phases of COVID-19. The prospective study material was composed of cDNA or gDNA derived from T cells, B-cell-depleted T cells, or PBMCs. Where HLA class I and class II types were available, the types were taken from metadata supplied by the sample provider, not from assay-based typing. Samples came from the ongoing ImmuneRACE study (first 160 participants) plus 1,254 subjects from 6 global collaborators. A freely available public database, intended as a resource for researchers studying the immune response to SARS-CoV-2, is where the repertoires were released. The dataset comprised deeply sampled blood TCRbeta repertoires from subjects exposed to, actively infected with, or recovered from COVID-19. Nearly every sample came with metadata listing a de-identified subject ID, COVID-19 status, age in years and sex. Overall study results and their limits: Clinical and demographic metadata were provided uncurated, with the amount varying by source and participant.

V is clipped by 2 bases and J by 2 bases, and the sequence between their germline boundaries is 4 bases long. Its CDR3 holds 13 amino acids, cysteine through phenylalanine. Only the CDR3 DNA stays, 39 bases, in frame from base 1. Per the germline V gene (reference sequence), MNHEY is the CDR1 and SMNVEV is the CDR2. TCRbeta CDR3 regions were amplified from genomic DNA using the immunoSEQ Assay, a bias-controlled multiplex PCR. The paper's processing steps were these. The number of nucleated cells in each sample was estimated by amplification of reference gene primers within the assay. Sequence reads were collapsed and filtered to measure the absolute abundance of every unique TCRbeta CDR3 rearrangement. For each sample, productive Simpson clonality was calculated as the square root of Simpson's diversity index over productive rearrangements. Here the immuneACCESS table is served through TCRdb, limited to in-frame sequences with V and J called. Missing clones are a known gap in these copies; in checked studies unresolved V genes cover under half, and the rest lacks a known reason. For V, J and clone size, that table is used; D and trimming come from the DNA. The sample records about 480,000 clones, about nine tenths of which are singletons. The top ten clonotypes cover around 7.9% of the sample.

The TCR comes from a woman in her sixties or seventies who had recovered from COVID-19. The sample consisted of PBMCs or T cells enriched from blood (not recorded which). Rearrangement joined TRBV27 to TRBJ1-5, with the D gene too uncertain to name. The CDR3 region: CASSLSGNQPQHF. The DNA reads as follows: TGTGCCAGCAGTTTAAGCGGCAATCAGCCCCAGCATTTT.